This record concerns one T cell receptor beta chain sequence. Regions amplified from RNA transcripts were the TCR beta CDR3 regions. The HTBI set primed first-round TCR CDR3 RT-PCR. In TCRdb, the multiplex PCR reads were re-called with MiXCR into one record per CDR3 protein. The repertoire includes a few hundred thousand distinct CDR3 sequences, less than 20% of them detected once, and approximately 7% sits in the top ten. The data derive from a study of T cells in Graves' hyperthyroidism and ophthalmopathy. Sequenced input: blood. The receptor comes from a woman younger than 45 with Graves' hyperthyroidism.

The CDR3 reads CASSYTTSGRKNRETQYF. The CDR3, as DNA: TGTGCCAGCAGTTACACAACTAGCGGGAGGAAAAATAGGGAGACCCAGTACTTC. J is TRBJ2-5 and V is TRBV6-5, with 12 bases that match TRBD2. CDR1 is MNHEY, CDR2 SVGAGI, per germline. The CDR3 is 18 residues long. V lost 2 bases to trimming and J lost 5 bases; unmatched junction nucleotides: 12.